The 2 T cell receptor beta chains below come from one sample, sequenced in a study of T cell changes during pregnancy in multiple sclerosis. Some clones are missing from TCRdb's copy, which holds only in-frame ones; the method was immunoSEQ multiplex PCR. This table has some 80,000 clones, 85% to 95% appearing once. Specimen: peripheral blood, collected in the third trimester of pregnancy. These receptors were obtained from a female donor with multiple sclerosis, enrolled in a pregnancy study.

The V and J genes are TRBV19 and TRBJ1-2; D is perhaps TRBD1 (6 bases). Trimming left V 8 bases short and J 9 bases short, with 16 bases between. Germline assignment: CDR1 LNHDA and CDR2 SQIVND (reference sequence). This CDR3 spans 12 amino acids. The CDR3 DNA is TGTGCCAGTCTGGACAGTCATTGGAGCTACACCTTC. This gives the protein CASLDSHWSYTF.

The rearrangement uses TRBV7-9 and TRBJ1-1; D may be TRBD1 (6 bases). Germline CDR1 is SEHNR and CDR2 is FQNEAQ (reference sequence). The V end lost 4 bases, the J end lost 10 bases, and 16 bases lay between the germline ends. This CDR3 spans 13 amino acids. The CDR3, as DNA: TGTGCCAGCAGCTCGAGACAGGAAAGCGGAGCTTTCTTT. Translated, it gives CASSSRQESGAFF.